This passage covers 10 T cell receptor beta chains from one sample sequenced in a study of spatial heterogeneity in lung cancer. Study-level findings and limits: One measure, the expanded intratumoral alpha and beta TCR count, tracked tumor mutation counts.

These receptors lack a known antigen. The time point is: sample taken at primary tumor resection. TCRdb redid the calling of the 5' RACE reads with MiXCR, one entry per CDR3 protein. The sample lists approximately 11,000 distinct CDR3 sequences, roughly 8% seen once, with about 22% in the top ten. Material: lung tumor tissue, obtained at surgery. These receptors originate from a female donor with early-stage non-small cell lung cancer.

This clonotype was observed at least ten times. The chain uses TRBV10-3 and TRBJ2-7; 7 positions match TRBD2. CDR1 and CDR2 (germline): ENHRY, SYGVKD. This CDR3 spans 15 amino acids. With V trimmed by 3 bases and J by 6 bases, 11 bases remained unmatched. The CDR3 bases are TGTGCCATCAGTGAAGGGGAGGGCCCTATCGCCGAGCAGTACTTC. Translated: CAISEGEGPIAEQYF.

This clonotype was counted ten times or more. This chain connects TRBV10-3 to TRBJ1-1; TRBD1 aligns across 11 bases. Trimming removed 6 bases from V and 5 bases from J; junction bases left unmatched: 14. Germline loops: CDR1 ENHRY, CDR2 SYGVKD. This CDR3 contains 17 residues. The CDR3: CAISTPRGQGAGTEAFF. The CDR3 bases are TGTGCCATCAGCACCCCTCGCGGACAGGGGGCAGGTACTGAAGCTTTCTTT.

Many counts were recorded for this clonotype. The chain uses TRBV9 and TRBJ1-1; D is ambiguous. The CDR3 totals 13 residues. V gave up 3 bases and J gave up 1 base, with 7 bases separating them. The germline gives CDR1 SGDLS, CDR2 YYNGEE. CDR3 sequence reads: CASSARQNTEAFF. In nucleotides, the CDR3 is TGTGCCAGCAGCGCCCGACAGAACACTGAAGCTTTCTTT.

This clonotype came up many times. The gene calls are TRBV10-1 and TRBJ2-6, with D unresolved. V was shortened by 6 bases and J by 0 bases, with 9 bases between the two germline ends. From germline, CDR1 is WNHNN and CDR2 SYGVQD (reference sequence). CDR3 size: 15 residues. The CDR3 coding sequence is TGCGCCAGCAGCAACGACCACTCTGGGGCCAACGTCCTGACTTTC. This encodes CASSNDHSGANVLTF.

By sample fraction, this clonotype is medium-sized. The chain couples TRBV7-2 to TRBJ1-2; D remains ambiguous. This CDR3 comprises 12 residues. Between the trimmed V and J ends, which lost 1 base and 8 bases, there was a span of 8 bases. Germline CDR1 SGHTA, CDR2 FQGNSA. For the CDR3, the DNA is TGTGCCAGCAGCTTAGGGATACAGGGCTACACCTTC. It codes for CASSLGIQGYTF. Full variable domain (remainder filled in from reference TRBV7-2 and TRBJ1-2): GAGVSQSPSNKVTEKGKDVELRCDPISGHTALYWYRQSLGQGLEFLIYFQGNSAPDKSGLPSDRFSAERTGGSVSTLTIQRTQQEDSAVYLCASSLGIQGYTFGSGTRLTVV.

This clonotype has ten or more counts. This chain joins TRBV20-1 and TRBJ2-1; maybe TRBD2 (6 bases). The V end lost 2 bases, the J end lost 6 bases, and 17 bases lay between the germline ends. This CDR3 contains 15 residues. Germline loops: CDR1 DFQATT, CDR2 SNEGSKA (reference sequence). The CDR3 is CSARTSGLITNEQFF. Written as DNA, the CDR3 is TGCAGTGCTAGAACCTCGGGACTGATTACCAATGAGCAGTTCTTC.

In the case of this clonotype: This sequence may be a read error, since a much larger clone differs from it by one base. CDR3 DNA: TGTACCAGCAGCTTGTGGATAAACACTGAAGCTTTCTTT. Protein: CTSSLWINTEAFF. The chain has TRBV5-5 and TRBJ1-1; D remains ambiguous. This CDR3 has 13 amino acids. Germline loops: CDR1 SGHKS, CDR2 YYEKEE (reference sequence). Full variable domain (rest looked up from reference TRBV5-5 and TRBJ1-1): DAGVTQSPTHLIKTRGQQVTLRCSPISGHKSVSWYQQVLGQGPQFIFQYYEKEERGRGNFPDRFSARQFPNYSSELNVNALLLGDSALYLCTSSLWINTEAFFGQGTRLTVV.

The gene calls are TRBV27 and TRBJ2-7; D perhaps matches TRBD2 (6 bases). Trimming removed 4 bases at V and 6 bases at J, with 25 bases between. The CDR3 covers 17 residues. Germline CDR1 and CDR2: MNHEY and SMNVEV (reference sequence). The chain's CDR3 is CASSSPLRGFSGREQYF. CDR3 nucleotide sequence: TGTGCCAGCAGTTCCCCCTTACGGGGGTTCTCGGGCCGCGAGCAGTACTTC.

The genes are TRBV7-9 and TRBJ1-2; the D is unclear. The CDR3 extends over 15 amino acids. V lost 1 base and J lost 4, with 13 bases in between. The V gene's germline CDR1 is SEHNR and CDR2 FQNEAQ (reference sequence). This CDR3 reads CASSLGSGEAYGYTF. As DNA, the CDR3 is TGTGCCAGCAGCTTAGGGTCCGGCGAGGCCTATGGCTACACCTTC.

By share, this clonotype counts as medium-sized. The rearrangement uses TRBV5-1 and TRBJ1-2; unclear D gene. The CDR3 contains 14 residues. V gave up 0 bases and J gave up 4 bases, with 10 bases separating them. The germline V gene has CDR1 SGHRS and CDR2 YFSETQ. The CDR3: CASSLEGFAYGYTF. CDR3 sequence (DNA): TGCGCCAGCAGCTTGGAGGGATTTGCCTATGGCTACACCTTC.